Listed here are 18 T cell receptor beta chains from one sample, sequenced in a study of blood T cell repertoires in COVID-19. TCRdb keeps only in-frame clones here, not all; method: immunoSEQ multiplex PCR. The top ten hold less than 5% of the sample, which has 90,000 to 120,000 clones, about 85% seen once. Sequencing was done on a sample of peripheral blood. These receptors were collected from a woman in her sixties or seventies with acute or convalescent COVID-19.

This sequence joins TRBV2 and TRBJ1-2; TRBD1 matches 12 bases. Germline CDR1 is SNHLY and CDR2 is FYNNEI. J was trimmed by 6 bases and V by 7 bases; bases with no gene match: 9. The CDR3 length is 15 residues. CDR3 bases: TGTGCCAGCAAAGGGGGACAGGGGGCAACGCATGGCTACACCTTC. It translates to CASKGGQGATHGYTF. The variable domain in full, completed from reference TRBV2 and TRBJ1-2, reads EPEVTQTPSHQVTQMGQEVILRCVPISNHLYFYWYRQILGQKVEFLVSFYNNEISEKSEIFDDQFSVERPDGSNFTLKIRSTKLEDSAMYFCASKGGQGATHGYTFGSGTRLTVV.

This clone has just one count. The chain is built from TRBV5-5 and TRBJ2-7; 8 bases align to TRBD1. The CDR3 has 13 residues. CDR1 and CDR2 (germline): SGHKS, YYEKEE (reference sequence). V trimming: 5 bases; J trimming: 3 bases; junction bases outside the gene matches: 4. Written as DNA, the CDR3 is TGTGCCAGCAGGGAGGACAGGGACTACGAGCAGTACTTC. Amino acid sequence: CASREDRDYEQYF.

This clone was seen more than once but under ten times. CDR3 residues: CASSRPGAGNTEAFF. The CDR3 DNA sequence: TGTGCCAGCAGTAGGCCAGGGGCAGGGAACACTGAAGCTTTCTTT. This chain links TRBV27 with TRBJ1-1; D is perhaps TRBD1 (6 bases). Trimming left V 5 bases short and J 1 base short, with 14 bases between. The CDR3 runs 15 residues. The V gene's germline CDR1 is MNHEY and CDR2 SMNVEV (reference sequence).

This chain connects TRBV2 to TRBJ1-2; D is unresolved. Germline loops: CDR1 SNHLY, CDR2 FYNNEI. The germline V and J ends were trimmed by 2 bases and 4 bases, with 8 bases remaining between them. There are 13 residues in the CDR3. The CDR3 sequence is CASSESPGYGYTF. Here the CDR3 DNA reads TGTGCCAGCAGTGAAAGCCCCGGCTATGGCTACACCTTC.

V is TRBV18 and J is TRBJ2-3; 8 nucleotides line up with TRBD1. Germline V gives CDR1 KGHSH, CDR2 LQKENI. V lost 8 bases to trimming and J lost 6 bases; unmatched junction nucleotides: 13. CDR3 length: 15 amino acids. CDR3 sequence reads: CASASGGGSQDTQYF. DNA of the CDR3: TGTGCCAGCGCCTCAGGGGGCGGTTCCCAGGATACGCAGTATTTT.

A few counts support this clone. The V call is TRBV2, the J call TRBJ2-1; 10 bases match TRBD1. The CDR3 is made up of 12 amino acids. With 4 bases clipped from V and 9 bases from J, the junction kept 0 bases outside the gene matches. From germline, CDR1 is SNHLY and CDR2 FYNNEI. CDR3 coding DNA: TGTGCCAGCAGTGGGGACAGGGGTGAGCAGTTCTTC. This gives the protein CASSGDRGEQFF.

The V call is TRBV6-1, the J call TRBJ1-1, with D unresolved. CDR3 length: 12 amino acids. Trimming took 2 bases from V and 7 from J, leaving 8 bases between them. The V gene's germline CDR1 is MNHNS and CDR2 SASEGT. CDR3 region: CASSERRIEAFF. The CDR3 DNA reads TGTGCCAGCAGTGAAAGGAGGATTGAAGCTTTCTTT.

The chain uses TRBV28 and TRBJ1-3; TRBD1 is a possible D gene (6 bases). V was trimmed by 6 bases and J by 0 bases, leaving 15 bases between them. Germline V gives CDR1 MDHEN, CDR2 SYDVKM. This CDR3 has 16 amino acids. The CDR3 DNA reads TGTGCCAGCAGGTACAGGGATTGGGGCTCTGGAAACACCATATATTTT. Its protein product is CASRYRDWGSGNTIYF.

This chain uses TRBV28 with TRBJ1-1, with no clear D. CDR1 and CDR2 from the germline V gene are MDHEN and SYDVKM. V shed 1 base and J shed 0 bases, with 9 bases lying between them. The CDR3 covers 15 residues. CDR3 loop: CASSLLKPMNTEAFF. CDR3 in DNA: TGTGCCAGCAGTTTATTAAAGCCGATGAACACTGAAGCTTTCTTT.

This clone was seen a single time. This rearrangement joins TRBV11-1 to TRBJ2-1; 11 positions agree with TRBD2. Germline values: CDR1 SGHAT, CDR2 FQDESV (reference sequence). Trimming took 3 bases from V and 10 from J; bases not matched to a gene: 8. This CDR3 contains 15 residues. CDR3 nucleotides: TGTGCCAGCAGCTTTAATAGCGGGAGGGCCGGGGAGCAGTTCTTC. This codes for CASSFNSGRAGEQFF.

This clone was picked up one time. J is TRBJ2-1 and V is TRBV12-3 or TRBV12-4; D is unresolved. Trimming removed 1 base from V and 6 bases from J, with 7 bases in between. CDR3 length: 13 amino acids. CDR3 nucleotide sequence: TGTGCCAGCAGTTTAGATAGATTCAATGAGCAGTTCTTC. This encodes CASSLDRFNEQFF.

CDR3 loop: CAISESSQVNQPQHF. The CDR3, as DNA: TGTGCCATCAGTGAGTCGAGCCAGGTGAATCAGCCCCAGCATTTT. The chain combines TRBV10-3 with TRBJ1-5; no reliable D call. The CDR3 is 15 residues long. V was shortened by 0 bases and J by 4 bases, with 10 bases between the two germline ends. Germline CDR1 and CDR2: ENHRY and SYGVKD.

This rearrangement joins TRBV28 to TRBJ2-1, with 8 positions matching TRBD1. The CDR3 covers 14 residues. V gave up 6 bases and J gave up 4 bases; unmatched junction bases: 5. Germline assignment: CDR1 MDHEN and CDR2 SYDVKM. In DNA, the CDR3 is TGTGCCAGCAGAACGGACAGGGAGTACAATGAGCAGTTCTTC. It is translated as CASRTDREYNEQFF.

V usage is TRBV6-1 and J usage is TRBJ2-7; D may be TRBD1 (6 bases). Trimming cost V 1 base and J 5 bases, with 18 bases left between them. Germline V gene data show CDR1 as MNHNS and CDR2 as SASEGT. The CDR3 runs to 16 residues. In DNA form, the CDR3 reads TGTGCCAGCAGTGAAGTAAGGGGGAAGGAGAATGACGAGCAGTACGTC. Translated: CASSEVRGKENDEQYV.

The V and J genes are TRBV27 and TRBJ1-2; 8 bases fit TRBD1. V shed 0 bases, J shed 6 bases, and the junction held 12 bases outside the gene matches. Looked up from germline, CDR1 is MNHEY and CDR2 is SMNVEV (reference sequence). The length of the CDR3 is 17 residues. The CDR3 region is CASSLSPAWTGWNGYTF. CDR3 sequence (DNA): TGTGCCAGCAGTTTATCTCCCGCGTGGACAGGGTGGAATGGCTACACCTTC.

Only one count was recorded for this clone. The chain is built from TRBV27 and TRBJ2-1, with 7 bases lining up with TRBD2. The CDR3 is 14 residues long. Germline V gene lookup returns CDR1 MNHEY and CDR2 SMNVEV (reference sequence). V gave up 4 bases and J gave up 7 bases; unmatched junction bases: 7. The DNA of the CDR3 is TGTGCCAGCAGTTATAGCGGGCGTTGGAATGAGCAGTTCTTC. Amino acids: CASSYSGRWNEQFF.

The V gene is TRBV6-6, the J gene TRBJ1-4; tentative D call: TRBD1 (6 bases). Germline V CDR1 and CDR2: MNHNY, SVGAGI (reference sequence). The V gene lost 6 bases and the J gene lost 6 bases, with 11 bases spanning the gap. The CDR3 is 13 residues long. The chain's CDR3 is CASRRRQDEKLFF. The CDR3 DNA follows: TGTGCCAGCAGACGGCGACAGGATGAAAAACTGTTTTTT.

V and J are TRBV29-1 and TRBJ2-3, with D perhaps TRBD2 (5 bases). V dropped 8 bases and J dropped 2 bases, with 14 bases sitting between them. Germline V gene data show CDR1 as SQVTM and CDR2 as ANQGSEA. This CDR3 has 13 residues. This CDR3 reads CSLASGTTDTQYF. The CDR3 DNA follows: TGCAGCTTGGCGAGCGGAACCACAGATACGCAGTATTTT.